These 6 T cell receptor beta chains came from one sample sequenced in a study of breast tumors, draining lymph nodes, adjacent tissues. In TCRdb, the multiplex PCR reads were re-called with MiXCR into one record per CDR3 protein. Seen here are approximately 130,000 distinct CDR3 sequences, around 20% observed once, and the top ten hold over 2%. The lymph nodes were axillary draining lymph nodes from breast cancer patients. Sequencing was done on a sample of axillary lymph node tissue. The receptors come from a female donor with breast cancer. Some clones in this sample may be carry-over from other donors' samples.

A single count supports this clonotype. A much bigger clone sits one base away, suggesting this may be a read error. This CDR3 is missing its conserved last phenylalanine or tryptophan, likely due to a read error. This chain joins TRBV20-1 and TRBJ2-2, with 12 bases that match TRBD2. The CDR3 loop spans 15 amino acids. Germline V gene sequence: CDR1 DFQATT, CDR2 SNEGSKA (reference sequence). V was clipped by 3 bases and J by 6 bases; unmatched bases: 5. The CDR3 DNA is TGCAGTGCTAGTCCCCTAGCGGGAGGGGCCGGGGAGCTGTTTGTT. Amino acids: CSASPLAGGAGELFV.

With respect to this clonotype: Relative to the germline gene, one junction end is altered; a read error may explain this. The chain uses TRBV2 and TRBJ1-4, with D unresolved. This CDR3 spans 14 amino acids. Germline CDR1 reads SNHLY; CDR2 reads FYNNEI. CDR3 sequence (DNA): TGTGCCAGCAGTGAACAGGCAACTAATGAAAAACTGCCTTTT. Amino acids: CASSEQATNEKLPF.

This clonotype was recorded many times. The chain links TRBV6-1 to TRBJ2-7; 7 bases fit TRBD1. CDR1 and CDR2 (germline): MNHNS, SASEGT. The CDR3 has 13 amino acids. V shed 3 bases, J shed 3 bases, and the junction held 2 bases outside the gene matches. This CDR3 is CASSEGQIYEQYF. In DNA, the CDR3 is TGTGCCAGCAGTGAGGGACAGATCTACGAGCAGTACTTC.

This clonotype was recorded many times. This rearrangement joins TRBV4-1 to TRBJ2-1, with D possibly TRBD2 on 5 matching bases. The V gene lost 5 bases and the J gene lost 9 bases, with 26 bases spanning the gap. The CDR3 covers 17 residues. Germline loops: CDR1 MGHRA, CDR2 YSYEKL. The CDR3 here is CASSLDQISVGGREQFF. For the CDR3, the DNA is TGCGCCAGCAGCTTAGATCAAATTAGCGTAGGTGGCCGTGAGCAGTTCTTC.

This clonotype occurred many times. The gene calls are TRBV9 and TRBJ2-7, with TRBD1 matching 8 bases. Losses at the gene ends were 1 base for V and 2 bases for J; bases not matched to a gene: 5. The length of the CDR3 is 15 residues. The germline V gene has CDR1 SGDLS and CDR2 YYNGEE. CDR3 sequence (DNA): TGTGCCAGCAGCGTACAGGGGGCAGAAACCTACGAGCAGTACTTC. It codes for CASSVQGAETYEQYF.

Many counts were recorded for this clonotype. V usage is TRBV4-1 and J usage is TRBJ2-3; 10 nucleotides align to TRBD2. The CDR3 is 17 amino acids. Trimming removed 0 bases from V and 4 bases from J; junction bases left unmatched: 7. CDR1 and CDR2 (germline): MGHRA, YSYEKL. The CDR3 region has the DNA TGCGCCAGCAGCCAAGATCTCCTAGCGGGAGTTGCAGATACGCAGTATTTT. Protein sequence: CASSQDLLAGVADTQYF.